Each of the 30 T cell receptor beta chains below was sequenced from the same sample in a study of blood T cell repertoires in COVID-19. Using immunoSEQ multiplex PCR, the repertoire was profiled, and TCRdb retains in-frame clones only, with some absent. The table records 95,000 to 100,000 clones, roughly 86% of them present only once. The sample consisted of peripheral blood. These TCRs come from a woman aged 25 to 45 with acute or convalescent COVID-19.

The CDR3 region is CATRRGGSNQPQHF. The CDR3 region has the DNA TGTGCCACCCGGCGAGGTGGGAGCAATCAGCCCCAGCATTTT. V usage is TRBV28 and J usage is TRBJ1-5; D is undetermined. Germline V gene sequence: CDR1 MDHEN, CDR2 SYDVKM. V was trimmed by 10 bases and J by 1 base, leaving 14 bases between them. This CDR3 has 14 amino acids.

V gene TRBV5-8 combines with J gene TRBJ1-4; 11 bases are shared with TRBD1. The CDR3 has 18 amino acids. Germline V CDR1 and CDR2: SGHTS, YDEGEE. V lost 3 bases to trimming and J lost 7 bases; unmatched junction nucleotides: 14. The CDR3 DNA reads as TGTGCCAGCAGCTGGGGACAGGGGGGACCCGCGGCGGGTGAAAAACTGTTTTTT. It encodes CASSWGQGGPAAGEKLFF.

The rearrangement uses TRBV18 and TRBJ2-2; 10 positions agree with TRBD2. Germline assignment: CDR1 KGHSH and CDR2 LQKENI. CDR3 length: 16 amino acids. The junction had 5 bases not matched to a gene; V was cut back by 3 bases and J by 4 bases. The CDR3 DNA is TGTGCCAGCTCACCCGGACTAGCGGATATCACCGGGGAGCTGTTTTTT. Translated: CASSPGLADITGELFF.

The V call is TRBV4-1, the J call TRBJ1-5; tentative D call: TRBD1 (6 bases). The CDR3 is 14 amino acids. Trimming removed 5 bases at V and 6 bases at J, with 14 bases between. Germline-derived CDR1 and CDR2 are MGHRA and YSYEKL. CDR3 residues: CASSSRQAIQPQHF. The CDR3 region has the DNA TGCGCCAGCAGCTCTCGACAGGCCATTCAGCCCCAGCATTTT.

The chain recombines TRBV5-1 with TRBJ2-2, with 10 positions matching TRBD2. Germline loops: CDR1 SGHRS, CDR2 YFSETQ. The CDR3 sequence is 16 residues long. With 2 bases clipped from V and 4 bases from J, the junction kept 5 bases outside the gene matches. CDR3 in amino acids: CASSFLAGGSTGELFF. The CDR3 DNA is TGCGCCAGCAGCTTTTTAGCGGGGGGATCCACCGGGGAGCTGTTTTTT.

Details on this clone: This same CDR3 is encoded by further DNA sequences in the sample. The gene calls are TRBV28 and TRBJ1-2; weak D call: TRBD1 (6 bases). Germline CDR1 and CDR2: MDHEN and SYDVKM. The CDR3 consists of 13 residues. Trimming took off 5 bases at V and 3 bases at J, with 10 bases between the two ends. CDR3 nucleotide sequence: TGTGCCAGCAGTGTCGGACAGCACTATGGCTACACCTTC. This encodes CASSVGQHYGYTF.

This chain joins TRBV27 and TRBJ1-1, with a tentative D call TRBD1 (5 bases). Germline V lookup: CDR1 MNHEY, CDR2 SMNVEV (reference sequence). CDR3 length: 13 amino acids. V was trimmed by 8 bases and J by 4 bases, leaving 14 bases between them. The CDR3 here is CASARQLGTEAFF. CDR3 coding DNA: TGTGCCAGCGCACGACAGTTGGGCACTGAAGCTTTCTTT.

This chain joins TRBV28 and TRBJ1-6, with D uncertain. Looked up from germline, CDR1 is MDHEN and CDR2 is SYDVKM. Between the trimmed V and J ends, which lost 5 bases and 7 bases, there was a span of 12 bases. The CDR3 spans 14 residues. The CDR3 spells CASSPPDLNSPLHF. The CDR3 DNA is TGTGCCAGCAGTCCTCCCGATCTAAATTCACCCCTCCACTTT.

The V call is TRBV14, the J call TRBJ2-1; D is uncertain. The length of the CDR3 is 15 residues. The V and J ends lost 4 bases and 4 bases respectively, with 14 bases between them. Per germline, CDR1 SGHDN and CDR2 FVKESK. CDR3 residues: CASSPQPDLYNEQFF. The DNA for the CDR3 is TGTGCCAGCAGCCCTCAACCCGATCTATACAATGAGCAGTTCTTC.

This CDR3 reads CASSSIGTGDQPQHF. In nucleotides, the CDR3 is TGTGCCAGCAGTTCAATTGGGACAGGGGATCAGCCCCAGCATTTT. This chain joins TRBV28 and TRBJ1-5, with 10 bases aligning to TRBD1. V was pared by 4 bases and J by 5 bases, with 5 bases of the junction left unmatched. Germline CDR1 MDHEN, CDR2 SYDVKM. CDR3 length: 15 residues.

CDR3 nucleotide sequence: TGTGCCAGCAGTTTTGGAGGGGATCAGCCCCAGCATTTT. This codes for CASSFGGDQPQHF. The V and J genes are TRBV28 and TRBJ1-5; a weak D match, TRBD1 (5 bases). The CDR3 totals 13 residues. Trimming took 3 bases from V and 5 from J, leaving 8 bases between them. The germline CDR1 and CDR2 sequences are MDHEN and SYDVKM.

This clone showed up just a few times. The chain carries TRBV28 and TRBJ1-1; the match to TRBD1 covers 7 bases. V lost 7 bases, J lost 1 base, and 9 bases stayed unmatched. Germline-derived CDR1 and CDR2 are MDHEN and SYDVKM. The CDR3 contains 15 residues. The CDR3 region has the DNA TGTGCCAGCACTCCTATAGGGACAGAGAACACTGAAGCTTTCTTT. Translation gives CASTPIGTENTEAFF.

The chain combines TRBV3-1 (or the pseudogene TRBV3-2) with TRBJ2-3, with D perhaps matching TRBD2 (7 bases). V shed 0 bases and J shed 6 bases, with 10 bases lying between them. This CDR3 contains 14 residues. From germline, CDR1 is LGHDT and CDR2 YNNKEL (reference sequence). DNA for the CDR3: TGTGCCAGCAGCCAAGATGGCGGGGGCGATACGCAGTATTTT. It encodes CASSQDGGGDTQYF.

V gene TRBV7-8 combines with J gene TRBJ1-2; tentative D call: TRBD1 (6 bases). From germline, CDR1 is SGHVS and CDR2 FQNEAQ. This CDR3 is built from 15 residues. V lost 1 base and J 5 bases, leaving 14 bases between the germline ends. DNA for the CDR3: TGTGCCAGCAGCTTAGACCCCAACAGGGCATATGGCTACACCTTC. It yields the protein CASSLDPNRAYGYTF.

The genes are TRBV28 and TRBJ1-1; D ambiguous. The CDR3 spans 13 residues. Germline CDR1 and CDR2: MDHEN and SYDVKM. V was cut by 3 bases and J by 2 bases, with 7 bases left in between. The CDR3 region is CASSLGSNTEAFF. For the CDR3, the DNA is TGTGCCAGCAGTTTGGGGAGTAACACTGAAGCTTTCTTT.

The J gene is TRBJ2-5, the V gene TRBV3-1 (or the pseudogene TRBV3-2); maybe TRBD2 (6 bases). The V gene lost 0 bases and the J gene lost 7 bases, with 15 bases spanning the gap. This CDR3 has 15 residues. Germline-derived CDR1 and CDR2 are LGHDT and YNNKEL (reference sequence). The CDR3 region has the DNA TGTGCCAGCAGCCAAGATTGGGCCGGGCGGGGGACCCAGTACTTC. Translation gives CASSQDWAGRGTQYF.

J is TRBJ2-3 and V is TRBV28, with unresolved D. Germline values: CDR1 MDHEN, CDR2 SYDVKM. The V end was cut by 2 bases, the J end by 8 bases, with 8 bases between. The CDR3 runs to 12 residues. CDR3: CASSLGEVTQYF. The CDR3 DNA is TGTGCCAGCAGTTTAGGCGAGGTTACGCAGTATTTT.

The chain joins TRBV13 to TRBJ1-3; D gene unclear. Germline CDR1 reads PRHDT; CDR2 reads FYEKMQ (reference sequence). With 8 bases removed from V and 0 bases from J, the gap between germline ends came to 17 bases. The CDR3 extends over 16 amino acids. The CDR3 DNA is TGTGCCAGCGGGCTCCGTGGGAGCATCTCTGGAAACACCATATATTTT. This sequence encodes CASGLRGSISGNTIYF.

J is TRBJ1-5 and V is TRBV2; no reliable D call. The CDR3 length is 14 residues. V was pared by 4 bases and J by 3 bases, with 10 bases between. Germline V gene sequence: CDR1 SNHLY, CDR2 FYNNEI. CDR3 in amino acids: CASSGGSHNQPQHF. The CDR3 DNA is TGTGCCAGCAGTGGAGGGAGTCACAATCAGCCCCAGCATTTT.

This clone was seen a few times. The chain is built from TRBV13 and TRBJ2-1, with D possibly TRBD1 on 6 matching bases. V lost 5 bases and J lost 6, with 8 bases in between. Per the germline V gene, CDR1 is PRHDT and CDR2 is FYEKMQ (reference sequence). The CDR3 has 12 amino acids. The CDR3 loop is CASSRQANEQFF. Written as DNA, the CDR3 is TGTGCCAGCAGCCGACAGGCCAATGAGCAGTTCTTC. The entire variable domain, with the rest obtained from reference TRBV13 and TRBJ2-1, is as follows: AAGVIQSPRHLIKEKRETATLKCYPIPRHDTVYWYQQGPGQDPQFLISFYEKMQSDKGSIPDRFSAQQFSDYHSELNMSSLELGDSALYFCASSRQANEQFFGPGTRLTVL.

The CDR3 DNA reads TGCGCCAGCAGCCTCAGGGTAGGGGAAAAACTGTTTTTT. Its translation: CASSLRVGEKLFF. This rearrangement joins TRBV4-1 to TRBJ1-4, with D possibly matching TRBD1 (5 bases). Germline V gene sequence: CDR1 MGHRA, CDR2 YSYEKL. The CDR3 consists of 13 residues. With 4 bases removed from V and 8 bases from J, the gap between germline ends came to 11 bases.

V usage is TRBV2 and J usage is TRBJ1-4, with D tentatively TRBD1 (6 bases). This CDR3 has 15 amino acids. V lost 4 bases, J lost 11 bases, and 20 bases lay in between. Per germline, CDR1 SNHLY and CDR2 FYNNEI. The CDR3 nucleotides are TGTGCCAGCAGTGCCTCGACAGGCTTCGGGGCGAAACTGTTTTTT. Translating gives CASSASTGFGAKLFF. The full variable domain, with the rest looked up from reference TRBV2 and TRBJ1-4, is EPEVTQTPSHQVTQMGQEVILRCVPISNHLYFYWYRQILGQKVEFLVSFYNNEISEKSEIFDDQFSVERPDGSNFTLKIRSTKLEDSAMYFCASSASTGFGAKLFFGSGTQLSVL.

This sequence joins TRBV7-9 and TRBJ1-1; possibly TRBD1 for D (5 bases). Trimming took off 3 bases at V and 2 bases at J, with 7 bases between the two ends. The germline gives CDR1 SEHNR, CDR2 FQNEAQ (reference sequence). The CDR3 extends over 13 amino acids. CDR3 amino acids: CASSLRDNTEAFF. As DNA, the CDR3 is TGTGCCAGCAGCTTGCGGGACAACACTGAAGCTTTCTTT.

V is TRBV15 and J is TRBJ1-1, with 8 bases fitting TRBD1. Germline trimming cut 6 bases from V and 5 bases from J; bases unmatched to any gene: 5. Germline assignment: CDR1 LNHNV and CDR2 YYDKDF (reference sequence). The CDR3 sequence is 13 residues long. As DNA, the CDR3 is TGTGCCACCAGGAAGGACAGGGCGACTGAAGCTTTCTTT. The encoded protein is CATRKDRATEAFF.

The chain carries TRBV7-9 and TRBJ1-4, with 7 bases fitting TRBD1. V shed 0 bases, J shed 5 bases, and the junction held 9 bases outside the gene matches. The CDR3 spans 17 residues. From germline, CDR1 is SEHNR and CDR2 FQNEAQ (reference sequence). Written as DNA, the CDR3 is TGTGCCAGCAGCTTAGCGTCAGGACAGGAACTAAATGAAAAACTGTTTTTT. It yields the protein CASSLASGQELNEKLFF.

This clone has more than one count but fewer than ten. The CDR3 coding sequence is TGTGCCGTCCCCTCGGGACAGGGAGATCGGACTTTCTTT. Its protein product is CAVPSGQGDRTFF. The chain is built from TRBV2 and TRBJ1-1; 9 nucleotides agree with TRBD1. This CDR3 is 13 amino acids long. Germline V gives CDR1 SNHLY, CDR2 FYNNEI. V trimming: 11 bases; J trimming: 12 bases; junction bases outside the gene matches: 16.

The V gene is TRBV30, the J gene TRBJ1-1; 7 nucleotides line up with TRBD1. CDR1 is GTSNPN, CDR2 SVGIG, per germline (reference sequence). The CDR3 spans 14 residues. V lost 3 bases and J lost 1; bases outside the gene matches: 5. CDR3 sequence: CAWSRQGGNTEAFF. The CDR3 nucleotides read TGTGCCTGGAGCCGACAGGGCGGGAACACTGAAGCTTTCTTT.

The chain has TRBV19 and TRBJ2-1, with 11 bases fitting TRBD2. The V and J ends lost 4 bases and 3 bases, in that order; junction bases with no gene match: 2. CDR1 and CDR2 (germline): LNHDA, SQIVND (reference sequence). The length of the CDR3 is 15 residues. CDR3 loop: CASSTGLAVYNEQFF. The CDR3 DNA reads TGTGCCAGTAGTACGGGACTAGCGGTCTACAATGAGCAGTTCTTC. The full variable domain, in which reference TRBV19 and TRBJ2-1 provide the parts outside the CDR3, is DGGITQSPKYLFRKEGQNVTLSCEQNLNHDAMYWYRQDPGQGLRLIYYSQIVNDFQKGDIAEGYSVSREKKESFPLTVTSAQKNPTAFYLCASSTGLAVYNEQFFGPGTRLTVL.

This clone came up once. The V and J genes are TRBV19 and TRBJ1-4, with no clear D. The germline V gene encodes CDR1 LNHDA and CDR2 SQIVND (reference sequence). V lost 3 bases and J 5 bases, leaving 16 bases between the germline ends. CDR3 size: 16 residues. The CDR3 loop reads CASSIGLEGSNEKLFF. Here the CDR3 DNA reads TGTGCCAGTAGTATCGGATTGGAGGGATCAAATGAAAAACTGTTTTTT.

The CDR3 nucleotides are TGTGCCAGCAGTTACAGGGGTGGGGTAAACACTGAAGCTTTCTTT. Translating it yields CASSYRGGVNTEAFF. The chain recombines TRBV6-5 with TRBJ1-1, with D perhaps matching TRBD1 (5 bases). The CDR3 length is 15 residues. Germline lookup yields CDR1 MNHEY and CDR2 SVGAGI. V lost 2 bases, J lost 2 bases, and 12 bases lay in between.